This TCR beta chain emerged from a study of OX40 agonist ivuxolimab in advanced cancers. Germline V CDR1 and CDR2: SGHRS, YFSETQ. Trimming took 1 base from V and 2 from J, leaving 8 bases between them. The length of the CDR3 is 14 residues. The data were produced by immunoSEQ multiplex PCR, yet TCRdb's version contains in-frame clones alone and is incomplete. The sample gives some 71,000 clones, around 82% of which show up once; roughly 7.9% is in the top ten. The clonotype was recovered from an adult with an advanced solid tumor such as melanoma, head and neck, liver or kidney cancer. Sequences were derived from CD4+ or CD8+ T cells sorted from blood, sampled in a trial of the OX40 agonist ivuxolimab. The chain recombines TRBV5-1 with TRBJ2-3; weak D call: TRBD1 (6 bases). CDR3 sequence reads: CASSLRTATDTQYF. The CDR3 nucleotides are TGCGCCAGCAGCTTGAGGACAGCCACAGATACGCAGTATTTT.